This T cell receptor (beta chain) derives from a study of coeliac disease. Sequenced by immunoSEQ multiplex PCR; TCRdb stores in-frame clones only, minus some. This table has approximately 6,500 clones, around 67% appearing once. CDR1 and CDR2 from the germline V gene are SGHRS and YFSETQ. With 0 bases clipped from V and 6 bases from J, the junction kept 7 bases outside the gene matches. This CDR3 has 16 residues. This rearrangement joins TRBV5-1 to TRBJ1-5; 9 bases map to TRBD1. What was sequenced was lamina propria lymphocytes from the gut. The clonotype originates from a man aged 45-60 years with active celiac disease. CDR3 DNA: TGCGCCAGCAGCTTGGATGGGACAGGGTACGGTCAGCCCCAGCATTTT. This codes for CASSLDGTGYGQPQHF.